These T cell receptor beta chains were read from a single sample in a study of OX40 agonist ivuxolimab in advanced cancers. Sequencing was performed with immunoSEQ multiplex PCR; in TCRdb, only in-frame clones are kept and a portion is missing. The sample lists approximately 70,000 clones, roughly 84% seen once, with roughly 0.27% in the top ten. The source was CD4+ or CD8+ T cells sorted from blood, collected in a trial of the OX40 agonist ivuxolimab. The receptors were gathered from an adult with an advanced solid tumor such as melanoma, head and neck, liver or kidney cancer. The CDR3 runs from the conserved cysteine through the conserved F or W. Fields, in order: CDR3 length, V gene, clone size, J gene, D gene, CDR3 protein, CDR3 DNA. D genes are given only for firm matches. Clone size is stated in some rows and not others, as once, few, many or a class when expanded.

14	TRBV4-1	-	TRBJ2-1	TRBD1	CASSQDLDRFWQFF	TGCGCCAGCAGCCAAGATCTGGACAGGTTTTGGCAGTTCTTC
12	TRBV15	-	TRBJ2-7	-	CATSRDGLEQYF	TGTGCCACCAGCAGAGATGGCCTCGAGCAGTACTTC
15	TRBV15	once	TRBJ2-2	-	CATSRDGIRTGELFF	TGTGCCACCAGCAGAGATGGGATCAGGACCGGGGAGCTGTTTTTT
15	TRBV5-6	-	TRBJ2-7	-	CASSLNIRSSYEQYF	TGTGCCAGCAGCTTAAACATCAGGAGCTCCTACGAGCAGTACTTC
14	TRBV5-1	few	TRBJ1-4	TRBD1	CASSSRGSNEKLFF	TGCGCCAGCAGCTCCAGGGGGTCTAATGAAAAACTGTTTTTT
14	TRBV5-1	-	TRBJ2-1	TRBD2	CASMTSGSSDEQFF	TGCGCCAGCATGACTAGCGGGAGTTCAGATGAGCAGTTCTTC
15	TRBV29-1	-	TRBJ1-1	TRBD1	CSVDADRDFGTEAFF	TGCAGCGTTGATGCGGACAGGGACTTCGGCACTGAAGCTTTCTTT
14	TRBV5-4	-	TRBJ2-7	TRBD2	CASSPTSVPYEQYF	TGTGCCAGCAGTCCCACTAGCGTACCCTACGAGCAGTACTTC
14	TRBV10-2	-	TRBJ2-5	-	CASSEQGKGETQYF	TGCGCCAGCAGTGAGCAGGGGAAGGGGGAGACCCAGTACTTC
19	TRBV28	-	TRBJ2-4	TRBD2	CASSSLRLAGGLAKNIQYF	TGTGCCAGCAGTTCCCTGAGACTAGCGGGAGGGCTAGCCAAAAACATTCAGTACTTC
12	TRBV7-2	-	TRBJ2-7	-	CASSFGAYEQYF	TGTGCCAGCAGCTTTGGGGCCTACGAGCAGTACTTC
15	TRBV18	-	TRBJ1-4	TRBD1	CASSPPGQPNEKLFF	TGTGCCAGCTCACCACCGGGACAGCCGAATGAAAAACTGTTTTTT
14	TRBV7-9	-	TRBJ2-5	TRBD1	CASSSSDRVKTQYF	TGTGCCAGCAGCTCGTCGGACAGGGTGAAGACCCAGTACTTC